This T cell receptor (beta chain) derives from a study of a mutant IDH1 vaccine in newly diagnosed glioma. Looking at the study overall: Patients got their first vaccination 4-6 weeks after radiotherapy alone, or with temozolomide cycles. Week 35 held visit V12, while week 47 held visit V13.

The length of the CDR3 is 15 residues. From germline, CDR1 is SGHAT and CDR2 FQDESV (reference sequence). The ends lost 6 bases at V and 3 bases at J; junction bases unmatched: 5. Described time point: week 35, safety follow-up. All doses held 300 ug of mutant IDH1 20-mer peptide, with topical imiquimod. Eight vaccinations went to patients in weeks 1, 3, 5, 7, 11, 15, 19, 23. The donors' diagnosis was new WHO grade 3 or 4 astrocytoma that was IDH1-mutant and ATRX-lost. Some clones are missing from TCRdb's copy, which holds only in-frame ones; the method was immunoSEQ multiplex PCR. This sample has about 69,000 clones, with 70% to 90% found just once. As concerns this clone: Its target is not known.

The TCR was taken from a man younger than 40 with glioma. The source material was PBMCs, sampled from a glioma patient whose treatment included an IDH1 peptide vaccine. The chain carries TRBV11-1 and TRBJ2-7; 13 positions agree with TRBD2. This CDR3 reads CASSPGTSGDYEQYF. In nucleotides, the CDR3 is TGTGCCAGCAGTCCTGGGACTAGCGGGGACTACGAGCAGTACTTC.